This entry describes one TCR beta chain. This clone's antigen is unknown. No base quality information exists; no much larger clone differs at one position. The germline V end is reduced by 4 bases and the J end by 1 base; junction bases left unmatched: 12. For CDR1 and CDR2, the germline V gene (reference sequence) lists LNHDA and SQIVND. Counted from cysteine to phenylalanine, this CDR3 has 17 amino acids. The DNA shown is the 51-base CDR3, in frame from base 1. This specimen belongs to a study of graft-versus-host responses after intestinal transplantation (dated by TCRdb to the early 2020s). About the full investigation: The transplants that recipients received were multivisceral, liver-intestinal, or isolated intestinal. To identify alloreactive clones, pre-transplant mixed lymphocyte reaction products were sequenced and compared with unstimulated pre-transplant donor and recipient T cells. Every recipient was given anti-thymocyte globulin induction, followed by 3 to 4 years of maintenance tacrolimus and steroids. Samples from a few later patients were sequenced in-house on an Illumina MiSeq with MiXCR processing rather than by the commercial service. A peak of at least 4% donor T cells among recipient peripheral blood mononuclear cells was the definition used for donor T cell macrochimerism. Graft-versus-host and host-versus-graft alloreactive T cell clones were tracked in the graft, circulation and bone marrow after intestinal transplantation using bulk TCR-beta CDR3 sequencing. The cohort enrolled about two dozen intestinal transplant recipients, one of whom was a retransplant, and a few patients without pretransplant specimens were excluded. The full study reports these points: GvH clones were detected in recipient bone marrow, and some of these GvH clones were observed earlier in ileal mucosa or blood, consistent with an intestinal mucosal origin. In the allografts of patients with donor T cell macrochimerism, GvH to HvG T cell clonal ratios were high. Conclusions were limited by the relatively low number and heterogeneity of intestinal transplant patients. Early after transplant, declines in HvG clones were associated with peak levels of circulating GvH clones.

The time point label here, explained by the study, means: cells obtained before transplantation from donor or recipient. CD3+CD4+ and CD3+CD8+ populations were FACS-sorted from unstimulated pre-transplant donor and recipient cells taken from spleen or lymph nodes. Library prep was done by the immunoSEQ multiplex PCR assay. In most patients, genomic DNA was isolated using the Qiagen DNeasy Blood and Tissue Kit and sent frozen to Adaptive Biotechnologies for TCR sequencing. Adaptive Biotechnologies carried out high-throughput TCR-beta CDR3 sequencing of genomic DNA for most patients. The published analysis was carried out like this. TCR sequencing data were retrieved from Adaptive's ImmunoSEQ software for about 17 patients, whereas a few other patients were processed with MiXCR and VDJtools. To correct CD4 versus CD8 sorting errors, sequences present in both subsets at a frequency ratio below 5:1 were removed. CDR3 nucleotide sequences shared between donor and recipient were removed because the origin of such sequences could not be assigned. To be classed as alloreactive, a clone needed at least 2-fold expansion over unstimulated cells and a minimum CFSE-low frequency of 0.002% (template counts) or 0.001% (read counts). Mappable clones were those detected in sequenced pre-transplant spleen, lymph node, or MLR CFSE-low populations of the donor or recipient. Cumulative frequency of alloreactive clones was calculated as a percentage of all sequences weighted by copy number. The clones in this table, taken by TCRdb from immuneACCESS, are in-frame only. Not every clone is retained; where verified, under half of the shortfall comes from an unresolved V gene, and the cause of the rest is unknown. For V, J and clone size, that table is used; D and trimming come from the DNA. The sample table contains about 100,000 clones; only one count was recorded for 75% to 95% of them. Jointly, the top ten make up roughly 0.2% of the sample.

Here the chain combines TRBV19 and TRBJ1-1; 7 central nucleotides agree with TRBD1. The sequence came from a human donor who was the organ donor for an intestinal transplant. This specimen was unstimulated CD4+ T cells sorted from spleen or lymph node cells, taken before transplant. The DNA is as follows: TGTGCCAGTAGTACCTCCCGACAGGGTAGGGGGAACACTGAAGCTTTCTTT. It encodes CASSTSRQGRGNTEAFF.